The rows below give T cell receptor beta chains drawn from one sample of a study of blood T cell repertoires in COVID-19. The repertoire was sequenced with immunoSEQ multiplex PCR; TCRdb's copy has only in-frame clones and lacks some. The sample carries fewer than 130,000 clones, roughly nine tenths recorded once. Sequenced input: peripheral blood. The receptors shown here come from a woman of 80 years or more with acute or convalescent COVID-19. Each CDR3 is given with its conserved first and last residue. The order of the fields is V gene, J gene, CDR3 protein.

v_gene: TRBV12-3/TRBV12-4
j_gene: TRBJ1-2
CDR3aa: CASRGTGDYGYTF

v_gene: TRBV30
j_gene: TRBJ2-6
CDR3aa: CAWSAGWPGANVLTF

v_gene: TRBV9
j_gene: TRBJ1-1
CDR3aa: CATKEGGTEAFF

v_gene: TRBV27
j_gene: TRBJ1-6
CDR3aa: CASSLSYTGSNSPLHF

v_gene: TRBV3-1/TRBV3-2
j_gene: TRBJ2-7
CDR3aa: CASSLNSGGSYEQYF

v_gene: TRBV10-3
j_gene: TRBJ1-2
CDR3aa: CAISELGVGGYGYTF

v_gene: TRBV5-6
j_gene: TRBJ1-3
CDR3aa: CASSFLGRAFGNTIYF

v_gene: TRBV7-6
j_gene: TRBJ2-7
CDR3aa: CASSLAGTGGGYEQYF

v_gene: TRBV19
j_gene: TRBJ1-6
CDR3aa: CASSIEAGGGSPLHF

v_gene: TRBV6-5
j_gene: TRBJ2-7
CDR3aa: CASSYRRTGDYEQYF

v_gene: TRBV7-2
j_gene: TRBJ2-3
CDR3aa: CASSSRLAGSTDTQYF

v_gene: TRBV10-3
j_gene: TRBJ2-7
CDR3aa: CAISPEWTGGSYEQYF

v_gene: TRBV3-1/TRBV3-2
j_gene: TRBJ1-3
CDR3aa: CASSQRGTGNTIYF

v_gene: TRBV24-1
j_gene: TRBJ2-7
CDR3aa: CATSGVQAISYEQYF

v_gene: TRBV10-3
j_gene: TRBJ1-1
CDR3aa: CATGVRYGEAFF

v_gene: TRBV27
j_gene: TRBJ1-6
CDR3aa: CASMVSSYNSPLHF

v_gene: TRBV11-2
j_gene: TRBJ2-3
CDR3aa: CASLNREVPDTQYF

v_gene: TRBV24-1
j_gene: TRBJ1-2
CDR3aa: CATSDSKTGQGYYGYTF

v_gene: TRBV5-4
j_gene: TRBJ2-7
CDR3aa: CASSDRGAHSSYEQYF

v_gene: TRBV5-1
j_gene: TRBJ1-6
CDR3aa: CASSSIGGNNSPLHF

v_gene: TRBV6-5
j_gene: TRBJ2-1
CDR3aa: CASSYGTSGGTGQFF

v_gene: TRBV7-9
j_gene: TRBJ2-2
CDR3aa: CASSSGQGSATGELFF

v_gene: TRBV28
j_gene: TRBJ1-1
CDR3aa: CASSETTVLNTEAFF

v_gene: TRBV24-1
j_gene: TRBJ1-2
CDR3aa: CATSDPGQGVVGYTF

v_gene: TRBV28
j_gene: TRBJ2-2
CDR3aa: CASLGGRNTGELFF

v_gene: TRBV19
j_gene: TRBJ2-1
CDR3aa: CASSIARVNEQFF

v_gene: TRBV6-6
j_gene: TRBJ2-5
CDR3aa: CASSKITSGVPGTQYF

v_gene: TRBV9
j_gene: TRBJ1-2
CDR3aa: CASRSGANYGYTF

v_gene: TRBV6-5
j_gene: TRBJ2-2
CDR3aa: CASTTGGQGAGELFF

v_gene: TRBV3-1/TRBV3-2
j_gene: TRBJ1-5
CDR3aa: CASSQGSGYSNQPQHF

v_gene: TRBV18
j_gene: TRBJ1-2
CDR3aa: CASSPMTGRSANYGYTF

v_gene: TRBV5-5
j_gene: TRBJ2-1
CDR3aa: CASSIMQGSGEQFF

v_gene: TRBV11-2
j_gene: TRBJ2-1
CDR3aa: CASSLVGQGYNEQFF

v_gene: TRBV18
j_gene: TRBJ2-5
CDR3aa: CASSPAIARGETQYF

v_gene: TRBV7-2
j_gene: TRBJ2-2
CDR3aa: CASSLIAGGSTGELFF

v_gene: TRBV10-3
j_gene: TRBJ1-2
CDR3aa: CAISEGQGGYGYTF

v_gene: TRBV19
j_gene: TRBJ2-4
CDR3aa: CASSIDNKNIQYF

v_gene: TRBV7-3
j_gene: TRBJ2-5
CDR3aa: CASSLGGVETQYF

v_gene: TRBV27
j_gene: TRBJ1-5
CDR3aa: CAIGGDGDSNQPQHF

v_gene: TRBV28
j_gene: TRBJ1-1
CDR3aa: CASSRPSLNTEAFF

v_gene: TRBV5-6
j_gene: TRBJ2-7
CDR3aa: CASSRDRDSEQYF

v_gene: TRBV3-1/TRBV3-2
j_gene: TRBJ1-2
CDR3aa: CASSYKTIPNYGYTF